This passage covers 24 T cell receptor beta chains from one sample sequenced in a study of cytomegalovirus exposure and HLA in healthy donors. Primers: 60 Vbeta forward and 13 Jbeta reverse. Using immunoSEQ multiplex PCR, the repertoire was profiled, and TCRdb retains in-frame clones only, with some absent. Among 100,000 to 150,000 clones listed, around 79% were seen once. Sequenced input: PBMCs. The receptors stem from a woman under 30 in good health and CMV-seronegative.

Only a few counts were recorded for this clone. The chain is built from TRBV7-9 and TRBJ1-6; 9 nucleotides line up with TRBD1. The J segment lost 5 bases and the V segment lost 5 bases, leaving 7 bases of the junction unmatched. The CDR3 is made up of 16 amino acids. Per germline, CDR1 SEHNR and CDR2 FQNEAQ (reference sequence). The CDR3 nucleotides read TGTGCCAGCAGCCCAGCAAACAGGGGGCATAATTCACCCCTCCACTTT. Translating it yields CASSPANRGHNSPLHF.

The CDR3 loop is CASSPAPGANGQFF. The CDR3 DNA reads as TGTGCCAGCTCCCCCGCCCCGGGAGCCAATGGACAGTTCTTC. The chain employs TRBV18 and TRBJ2-1; TRBD2 is a possible D gene (6 bases). With 6 bases removed from V and 13 bases from J, the gap between germline ends came to 22 bases. This CDR3 spans 14 amino acids. Germline V gene data show CDR1 as KGHSH and CDR2 as LQKENI.

The chain employs TRBV11-3 and TRBJ2-1, with D tentatively TRBD2 (6 bases). Germline CDR1 and CDR2: SGHNT and YENEEA. This CDR3 is built from 14 residues. V lost 3 bases to trimming and J lost 7 bases, with 13 bases between them. The CDR3 sequence: CASSFLDGGNEQFF. The DNA for the CDR3 is TGTGCCAGCAGCTTCCTTGATGGGGGGAATGAGCAGTTCTTC.

The rearrangement links TRBV5-8 to TRBJ1-2; the D gene is possibly TRBD1 (6 bases). CDR1 and CDR2 (germline): SGHTS, YDEGEE. The CDR3 totals 14 residues. V dropped 1 base and J dropped 4 bases, with 11 bases sitting between them. The CDR3 DNA follows: TGTGCCAGCAGCTTGCCCACAGGGAGCTATGGCTACACCTTC. Its translation is CASSLPTGSYGYTF. The full variable domain, in which reference TRBV5-8 and TRBJ1-2 provide the parts outside the CDR3, is EAGVTQSPTHLIKTRGQQATLRCSPISGHTSVYWYQQALGLGLQFLLWYDEGEERNRGNFPPRFSGRQFPNYSSELNVNALELEDSALYLCASSLPTGSYGYTFGSGTRLTVV.

The V gene is TRBV28, the J gene TRBJ2-3, with a possible D match to TRBD1 (6 bases). The CDR3 runs 15 residues. The germline CDR1 and CDR2 sequences are MDHEN and SYDVKM. Between the trimmed V and J ends, which lost 5 bases and 0 bases, there was a span of 12 bases. The CDR3: CASSTRTASTDTQYF. The CDR3 DNA is TGTGCCAGCAGTACTCGGACAGCTAGCACAGATACGCAGTATTTT.

The CDR3 loop is CASSLGGVVRFTGELFF. The CDR3 nucleotides read TGTGCCAGCAGCTTAGGGGGGGTGGTGAGGTTCACCGGGGAGCTGTTTTTT. The chain links TRBV7-2 to TRBJ2-2, with TRBD2 as a possible D gene (6 bases). The V end was cut by 1 base, the J end by 4 bases, with 16 bases between. Germline assignment: CDR1 SGHTA and CDR2 FQGNSA. The length of the CDR3 is 17 residues.

The chain joins TRBV10-2 to TRBJ2-1, with D uncertain. CDR3 length: 11 residues. Germline lookup yields CDR1 WSHSY and CDR2 SAAADI. Trimming took off 8 bases at V and 10 bases at J, with 12 bases between the two ends. The CDR3 DNA is TGCGCCAGCGGAGACTGGCAGGAGCAGTTCTTC. It yields the protein CASGDWQEQFF.

The CDR3 DNA follows: TGTGCCAGCAGTCTCTACTGGACAGGGGGAGTCACTGAAGCTTTCTTT. Translated, it gives CASSLYWTGGVTEAFF. This sequence joins TRBV27 and TRBJ1-1; 10 bases line up with TRBD1. The CDR3 contains 16 residues. Trimming cost V 5 bases and J 4 bases; bases outside gene matches: 10. The germline V gene has CDR1 MNHEY and CDR2 SMNVEV (reference sequence).

This rearrangement joins TRBV5-4 to TRBJ1-6; tentative D call: TRBD1 (6 bases). V was pared by 3 bases and J by 7 bases, with 11 bases between. The CDR3 length is 14 residues. CDR1 is SGHNT and CDR2 is YYREEE in the germline V gene (reference sequence). CDR3 sequence reads: CASSSDRLNSPLHF. The DNA of the CDR3 is TGTGCCAGCAGCTCGGACAGATTGAATTCACCCCTCCACTTT.

J is TRBJ1-1 and V is TRBV7-8, with 7 bases identical to TRBD1. The V segment lost 5 bases and the J segment 4 bases; nucleotides outside the gene matches: 4. The CDR3 runs 13 residues. Looked up from germline, CDR1 is SGHVS and CDR2 is FQNEAQ. CDR3 sequence: CASSKGQFTEAFF. The CDR3 region has the DNA TGTGCCAGCAGCAAGGGACAGTTCACTGAAGCTTTCTTT. Looking up the rest from reference TRBV7-8 and TRBJ1-1 gives the full variable domain: GAGVSQSPRYKVAKRGQDVALRCDPISGHVSLFWYQQALGQGPEFLTYFQNEAQLDKSGLPSDRFFAERPEGSVSTLKIQRTQQEDSAVYLCASSKGQFTEAFFGQGTRLTVV.

The genes are TRBV10-3 and TRBJ1-1; the D is unclear. There are 12 residues in the CDR3. The V end lost 9 bases, the J end lost 2 bases, and 10 bases lay between the germline ends. Germline values: CDR1 ENHRY, CDR2 SYGVKD. CDR3 DNA: TGTGCCATGAGAGGTGATAACACTGAAGCTTTCTTT. This translates into CAMRGDNTEAFF.

The gene calls are TRBV4-3 and TRBJ1-1, with a tentative D call TRBD1 (6 bases). Germline lookup yields CDR1 LGHNA and CDR2 YSLEER. This CDR3 spans 15 amino acids. Trimming stripped 0 bases from V and 6 bases from J, with 14 bases between. CDR3 nucleotides: TGCGCCAGCAGCCAAGATAAGGAACAGGGATCTGAAGCTTTCTTT. Protein: CASSQDKEQGSEAFF.

CDR3 sequence (DNA): TGTGCCAGCAGCTTAGATGGGGCGGCGCAAGAGACCCAGTACTTC. Encoded protein: CASSLDGAAQETQYF. The V gene is TRBV11-3, the J gene TRBJ2-5; a weak D match, TRBD1 (5 bases). Germline loops: CDR1 SGHNT, CDR2 YENEEA. The V end lost 0 bases, the J end lost 2 bases, and 10 bases lay between the germline ends. The CDR3 has 15 residues.

V gene TRBV7-9 combines with J gene TRBJ1-6; a possible D gene is TRBD1 (6 bases). The CDR3 runs to 16 residues. Germline V CDR1 and CDR2: SEHNR, FQNEAQ (reference sequence). V lost 5 bases to trimming and J lost 9 bases, with 20 bases between them. CDR3 DNA: TGTGCCAGCAGCCCGAGGGGACATAATGGGGTTTCACCCCTCCACTTT. It encodes CASSPRGHNGVSPLHF. The full variable domain, with the rest looked up from reference TRBV7-9 and TRBJ1-6, is DTGVSQNPRHKITKRGQNVTFRCDPISEHNRLYWYRQTLGQGPEFLTYFQNEAQLEKSRLLSDRFSAERPKGSFSTLEIQRTEQGDSAMYLCASSPRGHNGVSPLHFGNGTRLTVT.

The J gene is TRBJ2-2, the V gene TRBV7-2; 14 bases align to TRBD2. The ends lost 5 bases at V and 6 bases at J; junction bases unmatched: 5. Germline CDR1 and CDR2: SGHTA and FQGNSA. The CDR3 is made up of 16 amino acids. CDR3: CASSQTSGGDPGELFF. DNA for the CDR3: TGTGCCAGCAGCCAGACTAGCGGGGGGGACCCCGGGGAGCTGTTTTTT.

The chain employs TRBV29-1 and TRBJ1-2; no reliable D call. The germline V gene has CDR1 SQVTM and CDR2 ANQGSEA. CDR3 length equals 13 residues. V lost 5 bases and J lost 4, with 14 bases in between. In DNA form, the CDR3 reads TGCAGCGTTTACGGTCAGGTGGGCTATGGCTACACCTTC. It codes for CSVYGQVGYGYTF.

The J gene is TRBJ1-1, the V gene TRBV29-1; D is uncertain. V lost 6 bases to trimming and J lost 5 bases, with 10 bases between them. Germline-derived CDR1 and CDR2 are SQVTM and ANQGSEA. The CDR3 consists of 11 residues. The CDR3 loop reads CSVALGTEAFF. The CDR3, as DNA: TGCAGCGTGGCACTCGGGACTGAAGCTTTCTTT.

V is TRBV5-6 and J is TRBJ2-7; D call uncertain. The CDR3 loop spans 14 amino acids. The germline V gene encodes CDR1 SGHDT and CDR2 YYEEEE. V was cut by 1 base and J by 2 bases, with 10 bases left in between. The CDR3 is CASSLSTVAYEQYF. CDR3 nucleotides: TGTGCCAGCAGCTTGTCCACAGTTGCCTACGAGCAGTACTTC.

The V call is TRBV7-2, the J call TRBJ2-5; D is possibly TRBD2 (6 bases). Trimming removed 0 bases at V and 4 bases at J, with 9 bases between. Germline CDR1 is SGHTA and CDR2 is FQGNSA. This CDR3 comprises 14 residues. CDR3 loop: CASSLAGGGETQYF. CDR3 bases: TGTGCCAGCAGCTTAGCGGGAGGAGGAGAGACCCAGTACTTC.

The V gene is TRBV4-1, the J gene TRBJ2-1, with 12 bases lining up with TRBD2. This CDR3 has 15 amino acids. CDR1 and CDR2 from the germline V gene are MGHRA and YSYEKL. Trimming at V came to 6 bases and at J to 9 bases, leaving 9 bases not matched to a gene. CDR3 region: CASRATSGSLSEQFF. CDR3 coding DNA: TGCGCCAGCAGAGCGACTAGCGGGAGTTTGAGTGAGCAGTTCTTC.

The chain is built from TRBV2 and TRBJ1-1; D uncertain. Between the trimmed V and J ends, which lost 3 bases and 1 base, there was a span of 15 bases. The CDR3 covers 16 residues. Per germline, CDR1 SNHLY and CDR2 FYNNEI. CDR3 bases: TGTGCCAGCAGTGACCGCCCGACTTTAGGGAACACTGAAGCTTTCTTT. It specifies CASSDRPTLGNTEAFF.

Concerning this clone itself: Other DNA sequences within the sample encode an identical CDR3. The DNA for the CDR3 is TGTGCCAGCAGCCTCATGCGCTCTGGGGCCAACGTCCTGACTTTC. Residues: CASSLMRSGANVLTF. This chain connects TRBV11-2 to TRBJ2-6; D unresolved. The CDR3 contains 15 residues. CDR1 and CDR2 (germline): SGHAT, FQNNGV. The V end was cut by 5 bases, the J end by 0 bases, with 8 bases between.

This clone was seen more than once but under ten times. The rearrangement joins TRBV2 to TRBJ1-2; TRBD1 agrees at 7 bases. CDR1 SNHLY and CDR2 FYNNEI come from the germline V gene. V dropped 6 bases and J dropped 3; count of bases not matched to a gene: 4. The CDR3 is 13 amino acids. CDR3 in amino acids: CASSDREDYGYTF. The CDR3 DNA reads TGTGCCAGCAGCGACAGGGAGGACTATGGCTACACCTTC.

The chain joins TRBV6-5 to TRBJ2-7; possibly TRBD1 for D (5 bases). The V gene lost 0 bases and the J gene lost 6 bases, with 9 bases spanning the gap. The germline CDR1 and CDR2 sequences are MNHEY and SVGAGI. CDR3 length: 13 amino acids. This CDR3 is CASSYSEGAEQYF. In DNA form, the CDR3 reads TGTGCCAGCAGTTACTCTGAAGGGGCCGAGCAGTACTTC.